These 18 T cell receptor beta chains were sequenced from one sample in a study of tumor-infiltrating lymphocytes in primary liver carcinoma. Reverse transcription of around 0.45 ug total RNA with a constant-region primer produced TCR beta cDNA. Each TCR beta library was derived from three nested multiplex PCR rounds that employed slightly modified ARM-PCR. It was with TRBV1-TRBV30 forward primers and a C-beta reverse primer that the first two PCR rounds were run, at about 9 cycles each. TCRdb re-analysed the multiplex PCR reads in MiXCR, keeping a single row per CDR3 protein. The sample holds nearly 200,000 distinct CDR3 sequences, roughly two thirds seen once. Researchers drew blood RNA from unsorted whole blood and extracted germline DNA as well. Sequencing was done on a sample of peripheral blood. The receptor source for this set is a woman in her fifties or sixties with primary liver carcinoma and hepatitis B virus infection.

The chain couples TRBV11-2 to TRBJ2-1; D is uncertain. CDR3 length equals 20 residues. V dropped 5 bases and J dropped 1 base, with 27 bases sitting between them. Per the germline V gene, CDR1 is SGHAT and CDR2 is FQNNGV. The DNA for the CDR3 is TGTGCCAGCAGCCACCCCTCCACTGTCCGGGCCGAGAGGTCCTACAATGAGCAGTTCTTC. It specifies CASSHPSTVRAERSYNEQFF.

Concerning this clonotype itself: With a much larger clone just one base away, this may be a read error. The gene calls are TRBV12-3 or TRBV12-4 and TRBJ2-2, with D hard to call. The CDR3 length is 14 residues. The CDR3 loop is CASCLRLHTGELFF. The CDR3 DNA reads TGTGCCAGCTGTTTAAGGCTTCACACCGGGGAGCTGTTTTTT.

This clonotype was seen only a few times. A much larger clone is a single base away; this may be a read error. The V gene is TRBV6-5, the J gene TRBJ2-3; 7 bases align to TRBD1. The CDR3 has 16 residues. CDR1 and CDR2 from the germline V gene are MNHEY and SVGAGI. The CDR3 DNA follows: TGTGCCAACAGTGCCCGTATAGGGGGCTACGCAGATACGCAGTATTTT. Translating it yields CANSARIGGYADTQYF.

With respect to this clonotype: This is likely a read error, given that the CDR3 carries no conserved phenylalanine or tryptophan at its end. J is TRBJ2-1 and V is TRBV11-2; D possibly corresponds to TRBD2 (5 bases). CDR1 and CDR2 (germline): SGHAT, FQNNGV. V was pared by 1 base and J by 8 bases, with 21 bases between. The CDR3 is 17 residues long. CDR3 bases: TGTGCCAGCAGCTTAGCTGCAGCCTCAGGAGGCGGGTATGAGCAGTTCTGC. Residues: CASSLAAASGGGYEQFC.

The CDR3 DNA follows: TGTGCCAGCAGCCCAATAGGGGGCGGTCAGCCCCAGCATTTT. This sequence encodes CASSPIGGGQPQHF. The chain couples TRBV7-9 to TRBJ1-5, with TRBD1 identical over 7 bases. The CDR3 length is 14 residues. The germline V gene encodes CDR1 SEHNR and CDR2 FQNEAQ (reference sequence). Losses at the gene ends were 5 bases for V and 6 bases for J; bases not matched to a gene: 7. Full variable domain (rest looked up from reference TRBV7-9 and TRBJ1-5): DTGVSQNPRHKITKRGQNVTFRCDPISEHNRLYWYRQTLGQGPEFLTYFQNEAQLEKSRLLSDRFSAERPKGSFSTLEIQRTEQGDSAMYLCASSPIGGGQPQHFGDGTRLSIL.

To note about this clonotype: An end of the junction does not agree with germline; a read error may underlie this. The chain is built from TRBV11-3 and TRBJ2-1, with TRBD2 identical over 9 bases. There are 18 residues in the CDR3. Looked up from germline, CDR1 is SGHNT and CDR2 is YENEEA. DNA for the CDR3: TGCGCCAGTAGCTTAGGTCAAGGCGGGAGGGCCGACTACAATGAGCAGTTCTTC. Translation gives CASSLGQGGRADYNEQFF.

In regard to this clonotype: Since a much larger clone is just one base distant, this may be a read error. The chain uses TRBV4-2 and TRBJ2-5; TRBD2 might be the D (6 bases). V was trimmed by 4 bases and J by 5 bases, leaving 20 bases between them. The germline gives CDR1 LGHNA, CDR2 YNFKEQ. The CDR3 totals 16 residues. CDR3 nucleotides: TGTGCCAGCAGCCGAGCCGACGGCGGGAATTATGAGACCCAGTACTTC. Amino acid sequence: CASSRADGGNYETQYF.

This chain's CDR3 is CASSTEKWSSRYADTQYF. The CDR3 nucleotides read TGTGCCAGCAGTACCGAAAAATGGAGTTCCAGGTATGCAGATACGCAGTATTTT. This rearrangement joins TRBV6-2 or TRBV6-3 to TRBJ2-3; D uncertain. V gave up 5 bases and J gave up 4 bases, with 25 bases separating them. The CDR3 covers 18 residues. Per germline, CDR1 MNHEY and CDR2 SVGEGT.

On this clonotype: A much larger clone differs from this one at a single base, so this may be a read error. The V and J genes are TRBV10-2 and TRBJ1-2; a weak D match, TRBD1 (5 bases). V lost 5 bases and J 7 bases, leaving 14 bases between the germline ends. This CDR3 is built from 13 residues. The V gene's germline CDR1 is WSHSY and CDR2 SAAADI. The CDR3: CASSIGTDSGYTF. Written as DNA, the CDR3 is TGCGCCAGCAGTATTGGGACGGATAGTGGCTACACCTTC.

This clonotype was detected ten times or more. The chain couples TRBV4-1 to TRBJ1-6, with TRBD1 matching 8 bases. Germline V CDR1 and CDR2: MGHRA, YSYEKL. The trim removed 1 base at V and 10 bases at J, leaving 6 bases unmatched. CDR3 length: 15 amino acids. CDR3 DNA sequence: TGCGCCAGCAGCCAAGTTGGCAGGGGGCGATCACCCCTCCACTTT. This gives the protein CASSQVGRGRSPLHF.

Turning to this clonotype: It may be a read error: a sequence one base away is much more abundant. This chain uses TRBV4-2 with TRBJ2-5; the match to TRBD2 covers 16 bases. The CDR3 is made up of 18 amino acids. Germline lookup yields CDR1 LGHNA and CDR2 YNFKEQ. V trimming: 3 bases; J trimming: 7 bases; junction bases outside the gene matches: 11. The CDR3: CASSQGLAGGTVWGTQYF. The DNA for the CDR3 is TGTGCCAGCAGCCAGGGACTAGCGGGAGGGACGGTTTGGGGGACCCAGTACTTC.

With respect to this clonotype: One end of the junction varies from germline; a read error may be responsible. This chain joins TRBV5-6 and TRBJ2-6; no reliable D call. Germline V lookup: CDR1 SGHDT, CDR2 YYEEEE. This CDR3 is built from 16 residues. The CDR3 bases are TGTGCTAGCAGACGTCGGTGGGGCTCTGGGGCCAACGTCCTGACTTTC. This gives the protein CASRRRWGSGANVLTF.

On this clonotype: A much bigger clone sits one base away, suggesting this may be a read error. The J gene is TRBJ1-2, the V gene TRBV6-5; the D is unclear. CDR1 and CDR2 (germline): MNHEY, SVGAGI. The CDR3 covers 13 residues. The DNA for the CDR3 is TGTGCCAACAGTTCTACAGAGGACTATGGCTACACCTTC. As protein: CANSSTEDYGYTF.

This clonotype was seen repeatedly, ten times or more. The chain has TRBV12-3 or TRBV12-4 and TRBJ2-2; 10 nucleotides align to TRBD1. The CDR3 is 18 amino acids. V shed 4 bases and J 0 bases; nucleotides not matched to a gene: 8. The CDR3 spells CASSSGQGVLANTGELFF. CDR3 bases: TGTGCCAGCAGTTCCGGACAGGGGGTTCTCGCGAACACCGGGGAGCTGTTTTTT.

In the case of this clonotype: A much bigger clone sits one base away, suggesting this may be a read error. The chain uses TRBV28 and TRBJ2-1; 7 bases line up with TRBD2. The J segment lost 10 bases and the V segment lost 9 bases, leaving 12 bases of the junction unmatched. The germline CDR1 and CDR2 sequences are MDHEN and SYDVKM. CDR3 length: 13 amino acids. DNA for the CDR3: TGTGCCAGTAACCTAGCGGAAGTAGGGGAGCAGTTCTTC. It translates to CASNLAEVGEQFF.

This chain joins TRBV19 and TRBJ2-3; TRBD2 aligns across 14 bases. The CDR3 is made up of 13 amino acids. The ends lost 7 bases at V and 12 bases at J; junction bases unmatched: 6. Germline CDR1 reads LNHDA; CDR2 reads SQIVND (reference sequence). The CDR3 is CASTGTSGSTQYF. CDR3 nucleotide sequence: TGTGCCAGTACCGGGACTAGCGGGAGTACACAGTATTTT.

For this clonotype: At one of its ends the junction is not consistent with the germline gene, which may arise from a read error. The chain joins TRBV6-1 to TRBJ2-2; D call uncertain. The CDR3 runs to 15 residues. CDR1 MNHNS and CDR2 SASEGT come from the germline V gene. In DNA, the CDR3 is TGTACCAGCAGTGCCGGTTTTAGAGGCACTGGGGAGCTGTTTTTT. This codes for CTSSAGFRGTGELFF.

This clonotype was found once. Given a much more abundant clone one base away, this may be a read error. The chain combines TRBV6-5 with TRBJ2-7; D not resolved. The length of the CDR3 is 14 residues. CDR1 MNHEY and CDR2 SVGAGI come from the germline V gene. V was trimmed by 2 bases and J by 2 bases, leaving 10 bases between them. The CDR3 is CASSYNGPAYEQYF. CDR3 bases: TGTGCCAGCAGTTACAACGGACCGGCCTACGAGCAGTACTTC.